This T cell receptor beta chain was sequenced for a study of shared clonotypes between healthy human individuals. Profiled with immunoSEQ multiplex PCR; TCRdb holds only in-frame clones, not every one. The sample has about 960,000 clones, 76% seen once; the top ten hold over 1.3%. This CDR3 comprises 10 residues. V lost 2 bases, J lost 8 bases, and 6 bases lay in between. Germline V lookup: CDR1 DFQATT, CDR2 SNEGSKA (reference sequence). The receptor was derived from a man in his late teens or twenties in good health. V gene TRBV20-1 combines with J gene TRBJ1-1; D call uncertain. The sample consisted of memory CD4+ T cells sorted from blood. Subset given: CD45RA-negative fraction. CDR3 DNA: TGCAGTGCTAGATTGACGGAAGCTTTCTTT. It encodes CSARLTEAFF.